The text below deals with one TCR beta chain. The data originate from a study of blood T cell repertoires in COVID-19. Background on the study: The origin of the acute and convalescent COVID-19 samples was the United States, Italy and Spain. PBMCs, B-cell-depleted T cells, or T cells provided the cDNA or gDNA that made up the material.

Trimming cost V 5 bases and J 4 bases; bases outside gene matches: 3. CDR1 is SEHNR and CDR2 is FQNEAQ in the germline V gene (reference sequence). CDR3 length: 15 residues. Original data processing: Reference gene primer amplification yielded estimated nucleated cell counts. Measured with immunoSEQ multiplex PCR; TCRdb has only the in-frame clones, and not every one. The V and J calls and clone size were taken over from that table, and D and trimming were inferred from the DNA. The repertoire holds 45,000 or so clones, 70% to 90% seen once, with 13% to 15% in the top ten. Sequencing used peripheral blood. The chain joins TRBV7-9 to TRBJ2-1; 12 positions match TRBD1. This receptor was identified in a human donor in a cohort sampled during active COVID-19. The CDR3 DNA follows: TGTGCCAGCAGCCGGGACAGGGGGCGATACAATGAGCAGTTCTTC. Translation gives CASSRDRGRYNEQFF.